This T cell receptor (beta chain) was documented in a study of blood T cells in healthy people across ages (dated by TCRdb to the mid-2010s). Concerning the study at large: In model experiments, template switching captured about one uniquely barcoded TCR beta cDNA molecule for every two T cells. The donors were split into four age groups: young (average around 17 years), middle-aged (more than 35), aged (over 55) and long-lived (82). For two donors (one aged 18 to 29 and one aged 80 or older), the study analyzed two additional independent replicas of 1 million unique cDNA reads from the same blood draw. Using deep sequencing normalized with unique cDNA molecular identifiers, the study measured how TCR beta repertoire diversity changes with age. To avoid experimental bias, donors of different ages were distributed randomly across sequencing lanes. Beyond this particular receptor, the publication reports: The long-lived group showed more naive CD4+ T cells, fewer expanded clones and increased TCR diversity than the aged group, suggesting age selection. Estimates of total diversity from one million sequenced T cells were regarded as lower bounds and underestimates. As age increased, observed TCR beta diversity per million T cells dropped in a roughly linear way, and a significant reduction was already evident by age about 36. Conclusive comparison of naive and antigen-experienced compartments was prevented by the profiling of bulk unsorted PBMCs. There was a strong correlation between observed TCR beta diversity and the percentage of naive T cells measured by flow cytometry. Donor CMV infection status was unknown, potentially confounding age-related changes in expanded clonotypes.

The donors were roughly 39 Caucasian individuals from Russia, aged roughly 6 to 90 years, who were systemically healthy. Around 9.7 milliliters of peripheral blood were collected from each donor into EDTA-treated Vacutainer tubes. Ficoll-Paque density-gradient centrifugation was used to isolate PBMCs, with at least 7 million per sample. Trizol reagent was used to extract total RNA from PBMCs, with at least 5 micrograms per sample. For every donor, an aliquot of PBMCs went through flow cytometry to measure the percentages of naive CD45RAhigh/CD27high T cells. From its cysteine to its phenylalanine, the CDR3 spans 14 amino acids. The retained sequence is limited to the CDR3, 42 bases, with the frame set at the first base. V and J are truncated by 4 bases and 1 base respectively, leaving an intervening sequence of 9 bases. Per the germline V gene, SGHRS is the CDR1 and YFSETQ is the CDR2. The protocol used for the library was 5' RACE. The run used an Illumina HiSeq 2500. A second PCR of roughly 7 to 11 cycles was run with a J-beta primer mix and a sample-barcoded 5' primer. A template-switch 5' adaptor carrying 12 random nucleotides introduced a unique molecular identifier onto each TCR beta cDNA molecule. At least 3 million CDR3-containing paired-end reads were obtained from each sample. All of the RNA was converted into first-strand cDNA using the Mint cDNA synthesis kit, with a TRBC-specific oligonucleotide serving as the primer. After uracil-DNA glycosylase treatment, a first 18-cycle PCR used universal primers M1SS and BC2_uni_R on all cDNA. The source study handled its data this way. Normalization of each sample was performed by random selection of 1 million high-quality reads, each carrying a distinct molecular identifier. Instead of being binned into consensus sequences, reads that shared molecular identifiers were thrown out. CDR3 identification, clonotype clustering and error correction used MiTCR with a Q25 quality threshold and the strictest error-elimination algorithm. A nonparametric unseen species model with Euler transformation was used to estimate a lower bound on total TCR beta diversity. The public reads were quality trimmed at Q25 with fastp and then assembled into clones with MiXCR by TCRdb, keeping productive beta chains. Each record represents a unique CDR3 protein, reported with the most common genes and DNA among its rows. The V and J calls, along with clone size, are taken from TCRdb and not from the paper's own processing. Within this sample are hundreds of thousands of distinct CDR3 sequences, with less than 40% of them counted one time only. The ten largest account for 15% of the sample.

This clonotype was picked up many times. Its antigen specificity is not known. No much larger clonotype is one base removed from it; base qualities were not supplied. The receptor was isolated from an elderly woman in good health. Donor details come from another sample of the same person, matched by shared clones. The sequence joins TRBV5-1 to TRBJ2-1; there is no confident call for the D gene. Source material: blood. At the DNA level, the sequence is TGCGCCAGCAGCCTCGAGGCTTCCTACAATGAGCAGTTCTTC. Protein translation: CASSLEASYNEQFF.